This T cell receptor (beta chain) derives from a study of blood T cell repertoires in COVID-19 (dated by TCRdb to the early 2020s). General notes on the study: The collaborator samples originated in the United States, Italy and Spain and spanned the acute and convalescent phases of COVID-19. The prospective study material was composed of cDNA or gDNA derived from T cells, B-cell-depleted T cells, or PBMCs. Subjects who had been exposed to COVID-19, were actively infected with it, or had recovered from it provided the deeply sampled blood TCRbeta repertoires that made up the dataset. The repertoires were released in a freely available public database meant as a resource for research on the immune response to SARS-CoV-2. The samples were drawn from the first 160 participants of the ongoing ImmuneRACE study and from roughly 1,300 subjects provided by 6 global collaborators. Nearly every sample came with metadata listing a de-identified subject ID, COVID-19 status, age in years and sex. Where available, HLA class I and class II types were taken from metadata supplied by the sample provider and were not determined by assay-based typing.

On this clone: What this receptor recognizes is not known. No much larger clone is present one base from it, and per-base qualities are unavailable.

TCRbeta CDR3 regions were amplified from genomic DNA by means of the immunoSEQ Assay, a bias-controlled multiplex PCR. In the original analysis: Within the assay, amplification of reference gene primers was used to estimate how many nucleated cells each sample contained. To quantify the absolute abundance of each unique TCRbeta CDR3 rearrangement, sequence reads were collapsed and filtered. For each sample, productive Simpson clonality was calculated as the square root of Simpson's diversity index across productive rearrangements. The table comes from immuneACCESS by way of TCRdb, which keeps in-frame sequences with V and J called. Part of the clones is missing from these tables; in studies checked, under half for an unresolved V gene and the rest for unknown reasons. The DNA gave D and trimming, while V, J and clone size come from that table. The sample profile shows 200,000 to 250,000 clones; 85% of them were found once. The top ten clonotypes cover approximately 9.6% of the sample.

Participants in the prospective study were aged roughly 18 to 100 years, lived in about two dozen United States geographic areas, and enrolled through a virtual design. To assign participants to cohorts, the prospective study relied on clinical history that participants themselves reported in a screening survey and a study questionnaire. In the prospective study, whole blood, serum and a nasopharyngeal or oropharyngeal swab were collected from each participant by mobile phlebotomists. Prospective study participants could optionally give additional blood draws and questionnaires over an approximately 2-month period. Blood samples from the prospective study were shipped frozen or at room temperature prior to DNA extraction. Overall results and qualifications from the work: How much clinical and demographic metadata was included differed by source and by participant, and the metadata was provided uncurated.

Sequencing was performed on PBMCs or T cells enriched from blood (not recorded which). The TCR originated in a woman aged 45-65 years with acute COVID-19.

The base sequence is TGTGCCGCCCGAGGGGGCCCAACTAATGAAAAACTGTTTTTT. This encodes CAARGGPTNEKLFF. The rearranged segments are TRBV7-9 and TRBJ1-4, with 7 bases aligning to TRBD1. Reading the germline V gene (reference sequence) gives CDR1 SEHNR and CDR2 FQNEAQ. Trimming leaves V shorter by 11 bases and J shorter by 0 bases, with the junction holding 6 bases beyond the gene matches. The CDR3, cysteine through phenylalanine, is 14 amino acids long. CDR3 DNA is the only sequence kept; it has 42 bases, read in frame from the first base.